This T cell receptor beta chain comes out of a study of cytomegalovirus exposure and HLA in healthy donors (dated by TCRdb to about 2017). In terms of the full investigation: According to an earlier analysis of a few hundred of the donors, 150 million to 200 million T cells yielded 100 million or so unique TCR beta sequences and roughly 280 Gb of sequence data. Roughly 300 gigabases of sequencing data and 70 million to 85 million unique TCR sequences were included in an early release covering around 650 HLA-typed donors. Of the roughly 400 genotyped donors, about 84% fell in the genetic ancestry cluster associated with self-reported Caucasian donors. The study aimed to test whether signatures of past pathogen exposure could be identified by cataloging public T cell receptors. The study used immunosequencing to profile the T cell repertoires of 670 or so subjects and linked those repertoires to cytomegalovirus serostatus. In addition to the first cohort of 500 to 850 subjects, a separate validation cohort of 130 or so different subjects was used. The study combined high-throughput TCR immunosequencing, statistical association of individual TCRs with disease status, and machine learning to predict cytomegalovirus infection status. In a later analysis, previously published TCR beta repertoires from fewer than 750 donors were re-analyzed and high-resolution HLA genotyping was added so that TCR occurrence patterns could be studied. Rather than using new phenotypic data, the later analysis identified candidate immune exposures from TCR beta sequences and from how often those sequences occurred across donors. In an earlier analysis of more than 550 of the donors, high-throughput TCR beta sequencing was used to judge whether each TCR beta V gene segment behaved as functional or pseudogenic. Alongside the repertoire data, information on donor age, sex, ethnicity and CMV serostatus was compiled. Genome-wide SNP genotypes for about 55% of the roughly 670 donors were used in a later genetic analysis, which treated that subset as a discovery cohort. All discovery cohort repertoires had been generated using a single sequencing platform. HLA typing included class I and class II loci at four-digit resolution. The number of typed donors differed by locus: roughly 629-640 for A, B, C, DRB1 and DQB1; 500 to 550 for DQA1; over 600 for DPA1; and roughly 490 for DPB1. Roughly five DR-DQ haplotypes were handled as single units for association and clustering, since linkage in the cohort was strong. On average, around 230,000 unique TCR beta nucleotide sequences were sequenced per donor among 350 to 400 genotyped donors of the cohort, with approximately 18% of those sequences being non-productive. The investigation overall reported the following: Strong co-occurrence of HLA alleles, especially DR and DQ, made assigning TCR associations to individual alleles difficult. The only immune exposure information available for the cohort was CMV serostatus. A further reported finding was that TCR beta sequences accurately predicted the HLA-A and HLA-B alleles for most subjects in the first cohort. A total of fewer than 200 TCR beta chains were listed by the study as associated with cytomegalovirus. In a later genetic analysis, fewer N-insertions in productive TCRs were reported among donors in an Asian-associated ancestry cluster than the roughly 670-donor mean. This cohort had only TCR beta chains sequenced, and the lack of alpha or paired-chain data limited which features could be detected. A cluster of highly shared sequence variants was judged likely to be a technical artifact of the sequencing pipeline. Linkage disequilibrium might explain the correlated functional status among segregating V segments, but an unknown experimental factor could not be excluded. A later genetic analysis associated a missense DCLRE1C variant with V-gene and J-gene trimming of TCR beta chains, and an independent cohort replicated the association. Cytomegalovirus status was reported to be diagnosed by the classifier with high specificity and sensitivity in both the original and validation cohorts. Because the 87-base-pair reads could not distinguish some IMGT-functional V segments, including TRBV6-2 and TRBV6-3, those segments were excluded. Most TCR sequences were observed very rarely across donors, whereas some public TCRs were present in many individuals. At a false discovery rate of 0.05, a later analysis linked about 16,000 TCR beta sequences to specific HLA alleles. According to a later analysis, parvovirus B19, influenza, CMV and Epstein-Barr virus appeared linked to several top co-occurrence clusters. In a later analysis, TCR association rates were found to vary across HLA loci, with the most associated TCRs seen for DRB1 alleles and the fewest for HLA-C alleles. About 17 rarely observed V segments, including chromosome 9 orphons, were excluded from the earlier analysis of just under 600 of the donors because counts were too low. In an earlier analysis of 587 of the donors, most TCR beta V segments appeared in productive rearrangements about 87% or about 30% of the time, broadly matching IMGT annotations. Compared with equally common non-associated chains, HLA-associated TCR beta chains in a later analysis were more clonally expanded and had lower generation probabilities. The authors suggested that the approach could potentially be extended to other disease states and immunological phenotypes. Most CMV-associated TCR beta chains appeared to be HLA-restricted in a later analysis, and the HLA associations seemed to be driven largely by CMV exposure. The presence/absence analyses assumed that sequencing depth was roughly uniform across donors, and that assumption may not be true. In vitro tests confirmed that a few of the cytomegalovirus-associated TCR beta chains recognize cytomegalovirus antigens. Because some donors lacked HLA typing at each locus, the association tests relied only on the typed subset.

The cohort comprised more than 550 healthy bone marrow donors. At the time of sampling, all cohort members were nominally healthy, though unrecorded immune exposures were likely present. The donor tested CMV seropositive and was one of the 289 seropositive cohort members. A peripheral blood sample was collected from each donor, and TCR beta sequencing was performed on peripheral blood mononuclear cells. The Qiagen DNeasy Blood Extraction Kit was used to extract genomic DNA from the blood cell samples. The junction shows trimming of 2 bases on V and 4 bases on J, plus 8 bases between the germline ends. The CDR3 covers 13 residues, taking in both the cysteine and the phenylalanine. This entry keeps only the CDR3 DNA: 39 bases, framed from base 1. CDR1 SEHNR and CDR2 FQNEAQ were looked up in the germline V gene (reference sequence). Library preparation employed the immunoSEQ multiplex PCR assay. For the multiplex PCR, a mixture combining 60 forward primers for TCR Vbeta segments and 13 reverse primers for TCR Jbeta segments was used. A multiplex PCR assay on genomic DNA amplified the CDR3 region of rearranged TCR beta genes. The Illumina HiSeq System was used to sequence the amplified TCR beta libraries as 87-base-pair reads. The study's own analysis went as follows. In a later analysis, tens of millions of unique TCR beta chains were counted across the 690 or so repertoires, and roughly 10 million of these chains were shared by at least two donors. Raw reads were error-corrected and collapsed into unique sequences by a nearest-neighbor algorithm in which closely related sequences were merged to remove PCR and sequencing errors. V, D and J gene segments were assigned by aligning CDR3 sequences to IMGT reference sequences. For a sequence to be retained, a match of at least six nucleotides to both a V gene segment and a J gene segment was required. A rearrangement counted as productive if the CDR3 had no stop codons and remained in frame with V and J, and every other rearrangement counted as non-productive. Following IMGT convention, CDR3 was defined as the stretch from the second conserved V-encoded cysteine up to the conserved J-encoded phenylalanine. The earlier analysis of 500 to 600 of the donors excluded sequences that lacked an unambiguous match to a single V gene segment. An earlier analysis of around 600 of the donors classified V segments as functional when productive rearrangements were above 56.7% and as segregating when the standard deviation between donors was above 5%. A statistical classification framework was developed to diagnose cytomegalovirus status using the catalog of TCR beta chain sequences. V and J gene assignment, in a later analysis, came from comparing TCR nucleotide sequences with IMGT/GENE-DB human TR gene sequences. The TCRdist pipeline was used in a later analysis to assign CDR3 sequences and most-parsimonious VDJ recombination scenarios. In a later analysis, each TCR beta chain was defined by its CDR3 amino acid sequence together with its V-gene family, and reads lacking a unique V-gene family were excluded. In a later analysis, approximately 640 highly shared, low-generation-probability nucleotide sequences were removed to address suspected cross-contamination and a sequencing artifact. For each public chain, a later analysis derived a clonal expansion index from normalized ranks of inferred template counts within each repertoire. In a later analysis, generation probabilities were computed with a VDJ recombination model fitted to out-of-frame rearrangements, and the resulting probabilities were checked against IGoR. In a later analysis, TCR-TCR, TCR-HLA and TCR-CMV co-occurrence was scored with hypergeometric tests, and a repertoire-size bias correction was applied to TCR pairs. A later analysis estimated false discovery rates by permuting HLA or CMV assignments 20 times. In a later analysis, co-occurring TCRs were grouped using DBSCAN, and TCRdist sequence similarity was added for clustering within HLA-allele-positive subsets. Repertoires with fewer than 30,000 or more than 120,000 public chains, plus five repertoires with anomalous nucleotide sharing, were excluded from co-occurrence clustering. Held by TCRdb, this immuneACCESS table contains in-frame sequences only and omits some clones. Under half of the omission traces to an unresolved V gene where checked; the cause of the rest is unknown. The D gene and trimming were derived from the DNA, and the V and J assignments and clone size from that table. The sample contains about 110,000 clones, roughly 70% of them found a single time. Of the sample, roughly 8.7% falls within the top ten clones.

Points on this clone: It has no known antigen specificity. Per-nucleotide qualities are absent, and no much larger clonotype sits a single base away. This sample includes further DNA sequences coding for the same CDR3.

The V and J genes are TRBV7-9 and TRBJ1-2, with the D gene too uncertain to name. The source material was PBMCs. The sequence was obtained from a man younger than 30 in good health and CMV-seropositive. The DNA reads TGTGCCAGCAGCTTACCCGGGGTCTATGGCTACACCTTC. Translated, it gives CASSLPGVYGYTF.